The 25 T cell receptor beta chains presented below share a single source sample, sequenced in a study of T cell responses to AZD1222 COVID-19 vaccine. Generated by immunoSEQ multiplex PCR, the TCRdb table keeps only in-frame clones and is missing some. Of approximately 99,000 clones listed, about 85% were seen once; the top ten hold under 3.5%. Here the sequenced sample was peripheral blood, taken on day 0 of AZD1222 vaccination. Receptors were obtained from an adult in good health.

This chain uses TRBV28 with TRBJ1-5; D gene uncertain. Deletions cut 4 bases from V and 9 bases from J, with 10 bases between. This CDR3 comprises 12 residues. CDR1 MDHEN and CDR2 SYDVKM come from the germline V gene. The chain's CDR3 is CASSSPRLPQHF. The DNA for the CDR3 is TGTGCCAGCAGTTCCCCTCGGCTGCCCCAGCATTTT.

The chain is built from TRBV27 and TRBJ2-7; D is ambiguous. The CDR3 length is 16 residues. V lost 6 bases and J 0 bases, leaving 18 bases between the germline ends. Germline loops: CDR1 MNHEY, CDR2 SMNVEV (reference sequence). The CDR3 coding sequence is TGTGCCAGCAGCTTAGTGGGCAGCTCTATCTCCTACGAGCAGTACTTC. Its translation is CASSLVGSSISYEQYF.

The rearrangement uses TRBV28 and TRBJ2-1, with D tentatively TRBD1 (5 bases). Trimming took off 4 bases at V and 11 bases at J, with 12 bases between the two ends. CDR1 is MDHEN, CDR2 SYDVKM, per germline. The CDR3 totals 12 residues. CDR3 nucleotide sequence: TGTGCCAGCAGTTCCACCAGGGAAAAGCAGTTCTTC. Protein product: CASSSTREKQFF. The full variable domain, its missing parts supplied by reference TRBV28 and TRBJ2-1, is DVKVTQSSRYLVKRTGEKVFLECVQDMDHENMFWYRQDPGLGLRLIYFSYDVKMKEKGDIPEGYSVSREKKERFSLILESASTNQTSMYLCASSSTREKQFFGPGTRLTVL.

V and J are TRBV19 and TRBJ1-3; TRBD1 is a possible D gene (5 bases). This CDR3 comprises 13 residues. Germline CDR1 reads LNHDA; CDR2 reads SQIVND (reference sequence). Trimming shortened V by 7 bases and J by 2 bases, and 9 bases separated the two germline ends. The DNA of the CDR3 is TGTGCCAGTAACGGGGGGGCTGGAAACACCATATATTTT. This encodes CASNGGAGNTIYF.

The gene calls are TRBV18 and TRBJ2-1; a possible D gene is TRBD1 (5 bases). Per the germline V gene, CDR1 is KGHSH and CDR2 is LQKENI. V lost 2 bases, J lost 0 bases, and 8 bases lay in between. The CDR3 consists of 15 residues. CDR3 DNA sequence: TGTGCCAGCTCACCAAAGGGGTACTCCTACAATGAGCAGTTCTTC. Amino acids: CASSPKGYSYNEQFF.

CDR3: CAISSTSGRRPSYNEQFF. CDR3 DNA: TGTGCCATCAGTTCGACTAGCGGGAGGCGCCCCTCCTACAATGAGCAGTTCTTC. The J gene is TRBJ2-1, the V gene TRBV10-3, with 13 bases lining up with TRBD2. The CDR3 consists of 18 residues. The junction had 7 bases not matched to a gene; V was cut back by 5 bases and J by 0 bases. CDR1 and CDR2 from the germline V gene are ENHRY and SYGVKD.

CDR3 nucleotides: TGTGCCTGGAGCCCGGGACAGTCGACTGAAGCTTTCTTT. Encoded protein: CAWSPGQSTEAFF. The V call is TRBV30, the J call TRBJ1-1, with 7 bases matching TRBD1. Germline V CDR1 and CDR2: GTSNPN, SVGIG (reference sequence). Unmatched junction bases numbered 6, after V lost 3 bases and J lost 5 bases. CDR3 length equals 13 residues.

The chain links TRBV5-1 to TRBJ1-6, with 11 bases that match TRBD1. V shed 4 bases and J 4 bases; nucleotides not matched to a gene: 7. This CDR3 spans 17 amino acids. Looked up from germline, CDR1 is SGHRS and CDR2 is YFSETQ. The CDR3 bases are TGCGCCAGCAGCAATGGACAGGGGGCTGATTATAATTCACCCCTCCACTTT. This gives the protein CASSNGQGADYNSPLHF. Drawing the rest from reference TRBV5-1 and TRBJ1-6, the complete variable domain is KAGVTQTPRYLIKTRGQQVTLSCSPISGHRSVSWYQQTPGQGLQFLFEYFSETQRNKGNFPGRFSGRQFSNSRSEMNVSTLELGDSALYLCASSNGQGADYNSPLHFGNGTRLTVT.

This chain links TRBV5-6 with TRBJ1-4; TRBD1 might be the D (6 bases). Germline V gene data show CDR1 as SGHDT and CDR2 as YYEEEE. V was cut by 7 bases and J by 0 bases, with 19 bases left in between. CDR3 size: 17 residues. CDR3 DNA: TGTGCCAGCGGACTCGGTGGGGGGCCTGCAACTAATGAAAAACTGTTTTTT. This translates into CASGLGGGPATNEKLFF.

The genes are TRBV2 and TRBJ2-2; no firm D call. Germline CDR1 and CDR2: SNHLY and FYNNEI. Trimming removed 4 bases from V and 4 bases from J, with 10 bases in between. This CDR3 is 14 amino acids long. CDR3 region: CASSADLITGELFF. The CDR3, as DNA: TGTGCCAGCAGTGCAGACCTCATCACCGGGGAGCTGTTTTTT.

V is TRBV7-9 and J is TRBJ1-6, with a possible D match to TRBD1 (6 bases). Germline values: CDR1 SEHNR, CDR2 FQNEAQ (reference sequence). V was trimmed by 2 bases and J by 1 base, leaving 6 bases between them. This CDR3 is 15 amino acids long. The CDR3 nucleotides read TGTGCCAGCAGCTTACAGGGGTCCTATAATTCACCCCTCCACTTT. Protein sequence: CASSLQGSYNSPLHF.

The chain recombines TRBV24-1 with TRBJ1-5, with D possibly matching TRBD1 (6 bases). Germline V lookup: CDR1 KGHDR, CDR2 SFDVKD. V was trimmed by 5 bases and J by 5 bases, leaving 15 bases between them. The CDR3 loop spans 15 amino acids. The CDR3 DNA reads as TGTGCCACCAGTGGCCGGGGGGCGCGGGATCAGCCCCAGCATTTT. Translated: CATSGRGARDQPQHF.

This clone was detected only a few times. V and J are TRBV7-9 and TRBJ2-7, with D hard to call. V lost 0 bases and J lost 2, with 8 bases in between. CDR3 length equals 14 residues. Germline assignment: CDR1 SEHNR and CDR2 FQNEAQ (reference sequence). The CDR3: CASSLAGRTYEQYF. In DNA form, the CDR3 reads TGTGCCAGCAGCTTAGCGGGCAGGACCTACGAGCAGTACTTC.

This chain connects TRBV7-2 to TRBJ1-5; D gene ambiguous. Trimming stripped 4 bases from V and 7 bases from J, with 8 bases between. Germline V gene data show CDR1 as SGHTA and CDR2 as FQGNSA. This CDR3 comprises 12 residues. CDR3 region: CASSYGGQPQHF. The CDR3 nucleotides read TGTGCCAGCAGCTACGGAGGACAGCCCCAGCATTTT. The full variable domain, with the rest looked up from reference TRBV7-2 and TRBJ1-5, is GAGVSQSPSNKVTEKGKDVELRCDPISGHTALYWYRQSLGQGLEFLIYFQGNSAPDKSGLPSDRFSAERTGGSVSTLTIQRTQQEDSAVYLCASSYGGQPQHFGDGTRLSIL.

This rearrangement joins TRBV19 to TRBJ2-2, with D possibly being TRBD2 (5 bases). Germline CDR1 is LNHDA and CDR2 is SQIVND (reference sequence). Trimming removed 7 bases from V and 4 bases from J, with 7 bases in between. The CDR3 consists of 12 residues. The CDR3 region is CASKRVTGELFF. Written as DNA, the CDR3 is TGTGCCAGTAAGAGGGTCACCGGGGAGCTGTTTTTT.

The V and J genes are TRBV9 and TRBJ1-1; 8 nucleotides align to TRBD1. This CDR3 region has 15 residues. The germline CDR1 and CDR2 sequences are SGDLS and YYNGEE. Trimming removed 3 bases from V and 1 base from J; junction bases left unmatched: 5. The CDR3 bases are TGTGCCAGCAGCGCCTCAGGGGGCGGGAACACTGAAGCTTTCTTT. Protein sequence: CASSASGGGNTEAFF.

The chain is built from TRBV24-1 and TRBJ1-2; D possibly corresponds to TRBD1 (5 bases). This CDR3 has 12 amino acids. Germline-derived CDR1 and CDR2 are KGHDR and SFDVKD. Trimming left V 6 bases short and J 8 bases short, with 12 bases between. The CDR3 reads CATSKGQTGYTF. The CDR3 DNA follows: TGTGCCACCAGTAAGGGGCAAACGGGCTACACCTTC.

The chain uses TRBV9 and TRBJ2-2; D call uncertain. The CDR3 length is 13 residues. From germline, CDR1 is SGDLS and CDR2 YYNGEE. V was clipped by 2 bases and J by 5 bases, with 7 bases between them. This CDR3 reads CASSVAWTGELFF. The CDR3 DNA reads TGTGCCAGCAGCGTGGCGTGGACCGGGGAGCTGTTTTTT.

This chain uses TRBV29-1 with TRBJ2-1, with 8 bases matching TRBD2. J was trimmed by 8 bases and V by 7 bases; bases with no gene match: 7. The germline V gene encodes CDR1 SQVTM and CDR2 ANQGSEA. CDR3 length equals 12 residues. CDR3 region: CSASGGTDEQFF. CDR3 in DNA: TGCAGCGCCTCGGGGGGGACCGATGAGCAGTTCTTC.

The V call is TRBV7-9, the J call TRBJ1-3; D possibly corresponds to TRBD1 (6 bases). V gave up 5 bases and J gave up 2 bases, with 13 bases separating them. The CDR3 is made up of 15 amino acids. Germline CDR1 SEHNR, CDR2 FQNEAQ (reference sequence). The chain's CDR3 is CASSPGHPAGNTIYF. Written as DNA, the CDR3 is TGTGCCAGCAGCCCGGGACACCCCGCTGGAAACACCATATATTTT.

The V gene is TRBV14, the J gene TRBJ1-2; maybe TRBD1 (5 bases). The V and J ends lost 2 bases and 4 bases respectively, with 11 bases between them. CDR3 length: 14 amino acids. Germline V gives CDR1 SGHDN, CDR2 FVKESK. The CDR3 loop is CASSQSGDRYGYTF. In nucleotides, the CDR3 is TGTGCCAGCAGCCAATCGGGGGACCGCTATGGCTACACCTTC.

The CDR3 loop is CSASNEAKNIQYF. CDR3 DNA sequence: TGCAGTGCTAGTAACGAAGCCAAAAACATTCAGTACTTC. This rearrangement joins TRBV20-1 to TRBJ2-4; D call uncertain. CDR3 length equals 13 residues. The V end lost 3 bases, the J end lost 0 bases, and 6 bases lay between the germline ends. Per the germline V gene, CDR1 is DFQATT and CDR2 is SNEGSKA (reference sequence).

The chain has TRBV27 and TRBJ1-2, with 11 positions matching TRBD1. This CDR3 has 13 amino acids. Germline CDR1 MNHEY, CDR2 SMNVEV (reference sequence). The J segment lost 4 bases and the V segment lost 9 bases, leaving 4 bases of the junction unmatched. For the CDR3, the DNA is TGTGCCAGTTCGGACAGGGGGCTCTATGGCTACACCTTC. It yields the protein CASSDRGLYGYTF.

This clone has just a few counts. The V and J genes are TRBV2 and TRBJ2-3; 7 nucleotides agree with TRBD2. The CDR3 totals 13 residues. The junction had 5 bases not matched to a gene; V was cut back by 8 bases and J by 3 bases. Per germline, CDR1 SNHLY and CDR2 FYNNEI. The CDR3, as DNA: TGTGCCAGCGGGGAGGGCCGGACAGATACGCAGTATTTT. Residues: CASGEGRTDTQYF.

This rearrangement joins TRBV7-9 to TRBJ1-4; D gene uncertain. This CDR3 has 17 amino acids. The germline V and J ends were trimmed by 6 bases and 3 bases, with 20 bases remaining between them. The germline V gene encodes CDR1 SEHNR and CDR2 FQNEAQ (reference sequence). Here the CDR3 reads CASRNYPAGRANEKLFF. In DNA form, the CDR3 reads TGTGCCAGCAGAAATTACCCCGCCGGCCGGGCTAATGAAAAACTGTTTTTT.